Given below is one TCR beta chain in context. The data were taken from a study of cytomegalovirus exposure and HLA in healthy donors. After removal of 5 bases from V and 4 bases from J, the junction contained 7 bases not matched to a gene. The CDR3 is 15 residues long. Germline V CDR1 and CDR2: SGHTA, FQGNSA. Primers: 60 Vbeta forward and 13 Jbeta reverse. Sequencing used immunoSEQ multiplex PCR; TCRdb keeps in-frame clones, though not all of them. The table records roughly 120,000 clones, 65% to 80% of them present only once. The chain combines TRBV7-2 with TRBJ2-2, with 7 bases matching TRBD2. The receptor comes from a woman aged 55-70 years in good health and CMV-seropositive. The material sequenced was PBMCs. CDR3 sequence (DNA): TGTGCCAGCAGCGGCCGACTAGCCCGCACCGGGGAGCTGTTTTTT. It is translated as CASSGRLARTGELFF.